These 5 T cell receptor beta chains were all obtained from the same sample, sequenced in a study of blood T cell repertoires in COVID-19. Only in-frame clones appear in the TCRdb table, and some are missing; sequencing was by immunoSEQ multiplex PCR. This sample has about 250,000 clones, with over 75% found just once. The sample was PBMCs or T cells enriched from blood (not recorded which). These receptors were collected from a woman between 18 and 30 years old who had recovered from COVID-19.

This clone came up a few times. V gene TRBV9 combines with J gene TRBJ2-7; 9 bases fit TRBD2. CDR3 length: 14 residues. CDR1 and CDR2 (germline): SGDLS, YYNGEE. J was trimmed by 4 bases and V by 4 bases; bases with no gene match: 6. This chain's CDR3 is CASSPSTSGYEQYF. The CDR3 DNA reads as TGTGCCAGCAGCCCCTCGACTAGCGGTTACGAGCAGTACTTC.

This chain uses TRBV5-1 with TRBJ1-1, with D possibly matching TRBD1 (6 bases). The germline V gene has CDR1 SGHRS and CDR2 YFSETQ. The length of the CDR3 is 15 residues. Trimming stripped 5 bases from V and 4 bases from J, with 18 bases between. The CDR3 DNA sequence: TGCGCCAGCAGTGAAGGGGCAGGGGCCGTCACTGAAGCTTTCTTT. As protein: CASSEGAGAVTEAFF.

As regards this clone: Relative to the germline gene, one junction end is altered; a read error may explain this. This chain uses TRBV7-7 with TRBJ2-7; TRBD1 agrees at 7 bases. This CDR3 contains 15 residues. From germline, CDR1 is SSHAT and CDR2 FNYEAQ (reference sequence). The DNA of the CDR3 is TGTGCTAGCAGCCCCGGGACAGACCTAGCATTCGAGCAGTACTTC. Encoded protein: CASSPGTDLAFEQYF.

The CDR3 loop reads CASSSTSGGPNTQYF. In nucleotides, the CDR3 is TGCGCCAGCAGCTCGACTAGCGGGGGGCCGAATACGCAGTATTTT. The chain combines TRBV5-1 with TRBJ2-3; 13 bases agree with TRBD2. The CDR3 loop spans 15 amino acids. With 3 bases clipped from V and 7 bases from J, the junction kept 5 bases outside the gene matches. The germline V gene encodes CDR1 SGHRS and CDR2 YFSETQ.

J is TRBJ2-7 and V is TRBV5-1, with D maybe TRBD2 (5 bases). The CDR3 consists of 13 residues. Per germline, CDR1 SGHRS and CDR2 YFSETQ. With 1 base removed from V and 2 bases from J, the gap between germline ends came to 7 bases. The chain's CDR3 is CASSLRGAYEQYF. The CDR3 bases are TGCGCCAGCAGCTTGCGGGGTGCCTACGAGCAGTACTTC.